A selection of T cell receptor beta chains follows, all from one sample in a study of T cell responses to AZD1222 COVID-19 vaccine. The protocol was immunoSEQ multiplex PCR, while the TCRdb copy is restricted to in-frame clones and leaves out a portion. The sample yields 80,000 to 100,000 clones, approximately 94% seen once. The material was peripheral blood, obtained on day 0 of AZD1222 vaccination. These receptors originate from an adult in good health. CDR3s include the opening cysteine and the closing phenylalanine or tryptophan. The order of the fields is clone size, D gene, J gene, V gene, CDR3 protein, CDR3 DNA. The D gene is left open where the match is weak. Not every row has a clone size; where given, it reads once, few, many or a size class.

clone_size: -; d_call: -; j_call: TRBJ1-6; v_call: TRBV5-1; cdr3_aa: CASSLVTEFNSPLHF; cdr3_nt: TGCGCCAGCAGCTTGGTAACAGAATTCAATTCACCCCTCCACTTT
clone_size: -; d_call: -; j_call: TRBJ2-7; v_call: TRBV27; cdr3_aa: CASSLFGPSFGVNSEQYF; cdr3_nt: TGTGCCAGCAGTTTATTTGGGCCCTCTTTTGGAGTCAATTCCGAGCAGTACTTC
clone_size: -; d_call: -; j_call: TRBJ1-3; v_call: TRBV18; cdr3_aa: CASSPQLQADLSGNTIYF; cdr3_nt: TGTGCCAGCTCACCGCAACTCCAGGCAGACCTCTCTGGAAACACCATATATTTT
clone_size: -; d_call: -; j_call: TRBJ1-6; v_call: TRBV28; cdr3_aa: CASSLDAGKHSPLHF; cdr3_nt: TGTGCCAGCAGTTTAGATGCGGGAAAGCATTCACCCCTCCACTTT
clone_size: once; d_call: TRBD2; j_call: TRBJ2-1; v_call: TRBV5-4; cdr3_aa: CASYSGRALNEQFF; cdr3_nt: TGTGCCAGCTATAGCGGGAGGGCCTTAAATGAGCAGTTCTTC
clone_size: -; d_call: TRBD1; j_call: TRBJ1-2; v_call: TRBV3-1/TRBV3-2; cdr3_aa: CASSKTGGIANYGYTF; cdr3_nt: TGTGCCAGCAGCAAGACAGGGGGAATAGCTAACTATGGCTACACCTTC
clone_size: -; d_call: -; j_call: TRBJ1-1; v_call: TRBV6-5; cdr3_aa: CAAGGTEAFF; cdr3_nt: TGTGCCGCGGGAGGCACTGAAGCTTTCTTT
clone_size: -; d_call: -; j_call: TRBJ1-1; v_call: TRBV5-4; cdr3_aa: CASSPDRRNTEAFF; cdr3_nt: TGTGCCAGCAGCCCAGACAGAAGGAACACTGAAGCTTTCTTT
clone_size: -; d_call: TRBD2; j_call: TRBJ2-1; v_call: TRBV9; cdr3_aa: CASSVQAGRGLYNEQFF; cdr3_nt: TGTGCCAGCAGCGTACAAGCGGGACGAGGGCTCTACAATGAGCAGTTCTTC
clone_size: -; d_call: TRBD1; j_call: TRBJ2-7; v_call: TRBV15; cdr3_aa: CATSRTGDHEQYF; cdr3_nt: TGTGCCACCAGCAGGACAGGGGACCACGAGCAGTACTTC
clone_size: -; d_call: -; j_call: TRBJ2-7; v_call: TRBV6-1; cdr3_aa: CASSEPRGEQYF; cdr3_nt: TGTGCCAGCAGTGAGCCCCGGGGCGAGCAGTACTTC
clone_size: few; d_call: -; j_call: TRBJ2-7; v_call: TRBV6-5; cdr3_aa: CASRVVLRDEQYF; cdr3_nt: TGTGCCAGCAGGGTGGTACTCAGGGACGAGCAGTACTTC
clone_size: -; d_call: -; j_call: TRBJ1-3; v_call: TRBV5-1; cdr3_aa: CASSLSGDLWKGTIYF; cdr3_nt: TGCGCCAGCAGCTTGTCAGGCGATCTCTGGAAAGGCACCATATATTTT